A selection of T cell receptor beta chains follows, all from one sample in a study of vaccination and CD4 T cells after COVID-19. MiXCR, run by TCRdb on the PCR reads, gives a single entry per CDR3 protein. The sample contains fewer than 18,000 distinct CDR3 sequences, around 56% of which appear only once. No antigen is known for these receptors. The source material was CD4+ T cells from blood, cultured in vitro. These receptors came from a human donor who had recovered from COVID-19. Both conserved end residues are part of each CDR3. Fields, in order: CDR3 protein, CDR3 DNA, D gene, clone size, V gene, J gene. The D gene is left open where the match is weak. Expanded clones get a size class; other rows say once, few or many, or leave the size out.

CSVATRHADTQYF	TGCAGCGTAGCCACTAGGCATGCAGATACGCAGTATTTT	NA	NA	TRBV29-1	TRBJ2-3
CASSGSKDTQYF	TGTGCCAGCAGTGGATCGAAAGATACGCAGTATTTT	NA	NA	TRBV2	TRBJ2-3
CASRPWGNNQPQHF	TGTGCCAGCAGGCCGTGGGGGAACAATCAGCCCCAGCATTTT	NA	few	TRBV27	TRBJ1-5
CASSLGGTGGKVYEQYF	TGTGCCAGCAGCTTAGGCGGAACAGGGGGCAAGGTCTACGAGCAGTACTTC	TRBD1	NA	TRBV7-9	TRBJ2-7
CASSAGVSYNSPLHF	TGTGCCAGCAGTGCAGGGGTGTCCTATAATTCACCCCTCCACTTT	NA	few	TRBV12-3/TRBV12-4	TRBJ1-6
CASRSGTNTEAFF	TGTGCCAGCAGGTCGGGCACGAACACTGAAGCTTTCTTT	NA	NA	TRBV6-1	TRBJ1-1
CASKTDRGGRGELFF	TGTGCCAGTAAGACGGACCGAGGGGGTCGCGGGGAGCTGTTTTTT	NA	NA	TRBV19	TRBJ2-2
CASRTTGTVLYEQYF	TGTGCCAGCAGAACTACCGGGACAGTTCTCTACGAGCAGTACTTC	TRBD1	NA	TRBV11-2	TRBJ2-7
CAWSVRWDQPQHF	TGTGCCTGGAGTGTACGGTGGGACCAGCCCCAGCATTTT	NA	few	TRBV30	TRBJ1-5
CASSHDTLATKLFF	TGCGCCAGCAGCCACGACACATTGGCTACAAAACTGTTTTTT	NA	NA	TRBV4-3	TRBJ1-4
CASSIQSQSGNTIYF	TGTGCCAGCAGTATACAGAGCCAGAGTGGAAACACCATATATTTT	NA	NA	TRBV6-1	TRBJ1-3
CASSAGLAGEAQYF	TGTGCCAGCAGCGCGGGACTAGCGGGAGAGGCCCAGTACTTC	TRBD2	NA	TRBV11-2	TRBJ2-5
CAIRTFNQPQHF	TGTGCCATCCGGACCTTCAATCAGCCCCAGCATTTT	NA	NA	TRBV6-1	TRBJ1-5
CAINSGLGGELFF	TGTGCCATCAACTCTGGCTTGGGCGGGGAGCTGTTTTTT	NA	few	TRBV10-3	TRBJ2-2
CASRQTNRYGYTF	TGTGCCAGCAGGCAAACGAACCGCTATGGCTACACCTTC	NA	NA	TRBV5-6	TRBJ1-2
CASSSLQGPGSPLHF	TGTGCCAGCAGCTCCCTCCAGGGTCCGGGTTCACCCCTCCACTTT	NA	NA	TRBV7-9	TRBJ1-6
CASSRVRNQETQYF	TGTGCCAGCAGTCGTGTTCGAAATCAAGAGACCCAGTACTTC	NA	large	TRBV6-1	TRBJ2-5
CASSLGTGLSNSPLHF	TGTGCCAGCAGCTTGGGGACAGGTCTAAGCAATTCACCCCTCCACTTT	TRBD1	few	TRBV7-2	TRBJ1-6
CASSYDRASYTF	TGTGCCAGCAGCTACGACAGGGCTAGCTACACCTTC	TRBD1	few	TRBV7-2	TRBJ1-2
CASSYLTGTGVSYEQYF	TGTGCCAGCAGTTACCTGACAGGGACCGGTGTATCCTACGAGCAGTACTTC	TRBD1	NA	TRBV6-2/TRBV6-3	TRBJ2-7
CSASLAGSYNEQFF	TGCAGTGCTAGTCTAGCGGGCTCCTACAATGAGCAGTTCTTC	TRBD2	NA	TRBV20-1	TRBJ2-1
CSAAPGQGLGYTF	TGCAGTGCCGCCCCGGGACAGGGTTTAGGCTACACCTTC	TRBD1	NA	TRBV20-1	TRBJ1-2
CASSADLAREQYF	TGCGCCAGCAGTGCCGACTTGGCGCGGGAGCAGTACTTC	NA	NA	TRBV5-1	TRBJ2-7
CAISSFKGTVNTEAFF	TGTGCCATCAGCTCCTTCAAGGGAACAGTGAACACTGAAGCTTTCTTT	NA	NA	TRBV6-1	TRBJ1-1
CASSLEGLGQETQYF	TGTGCCAGCAGCTTAGAGGGTCTGGGACAAGAGACCCAGTACTTC	NA	few	TRBV11-2	TRBJ2-5
CASSEGFWGSYEQYF	TGTGCCAGCAGTGAAGGATTCTGGGGCTCCTACGAGCAGTACTTC	NA	few	TRBV6-1	TRBJ2-7
CASSSLARGTHGYTF	TGTGCCAGCAGCTCCCTAGCCAGGGGGACCCATGGCTACACCTTC	TRBD1	NA	TRBV7-6	TRBJ1-2
CASSYDRESYEQYF	TGTGCCAGCAGTTACGACAGGGAGTCCTACGAGCAGTACTTC	TRBD1	once	TRBV6-2/TRBV6-3	TRBJ2-7
CSAGSAYRAFF	TGCAGTGCTGGGTCCGCGTACCGGGCTTTCTTT	NA	NA	TRBV20-1	TRBJ1-1
CAWTIRAEAFF	TGTGCCTGGACAATAAGAGCTGAAGCTTTCTTT	NA	NA	TRBV30	TRBJ1-1
CASNYRGSSNTEAFF	TGTGCCAGCAATTACAGGGGTTCTTCGAACACTGAAGCTTTCTTT	TRBD1	NA	TRBV6-5	TRBJ1-1
CASSLNSQQPQHF	TGTGCCAGCAGCTTAAATTCGCAACAGCCCCAGCATTTT	NA	NA	TRBV11-2	TRBJ1-5
CASSRRTALTYTF	TGTGCCAGTAGTCGCCGGACGGCTCTTACGTACACCTTC	NA	NA	TRBV19	TRBJ1-2
CASNRGTGELFF	TGTGCCAGCAATCGAGGAACCGGGGAGCTGTTTTTT	NA	few	TRBV6-1	TRBJ2-2
CASSLKGNTEAFF	TGCGCCAGCAGCCTGAAGGGTAATACTGAAGCTTTCTTT	NA	once	TRBV5-1	TRBJ1-1
CAISRLGDYEQYF	TGTGCCATCAGCCGACTAGGCGACTACGAGCAGTACTTC	NA	NA	TRBV10-3	TRBJ2-7
CASSLPLTGNTEAFF	TGTGCCAGCAGTTTGCCCTTAACAGGGAACACTGAAGCTTTCTTT	NA	NA	TRBV12-3/TRBV12-4	TRBJ1-1
CSASLGANEKLFF	TGCAGTGCTTCCCTCGGGGCGAATGAAAAACTGTTTTTT	NA	NA	TRBV20-1	TRBJ1-4
CASSQDGARGRGYTF	TGTGCCAGCAGCCAAGATGGAGCTCGGGGTCGGGGCTACACCTTC	NA	NA	TRBV14	TRBJ1-2
CASAQGNSFYEQYF	TGTGCCAGCGCCCAGGGGAACTCCTTCTACGAGCAGTACTTC	NA	NA	TRBV6-1	TRBJ2-7
CAWSPRGGADNQPQHF	TGTGCCTGGAGTCCACGGGGGGGGGCAGACAATCAGCCCCAGCATTTT	NA	NA	TRBV30	TRBJ1-5
CASSYENTEAFF	TGTGCCAGCAGTTACGAGAACACTGAAGCTTTCTTT	NA	few	TRBV6-5	TRBJ1-1
CASSSTAYSNQPQHF	TGTGCCAGCAGCTCTACAGCATATAGCAATCAGCCCCAGCATTTT	NA	NA	TRBV7-2	TRBJ1-5
CASSRGAQGDYGYTF	TGTGCCAGCAGTCGGGGTGCACAGGGGGATTATGGCTACACCTTC	TRBD1	few	TRBV5-3	TRBJ1-2
CATSRDYTNSPLHF	TGTGCCACCAGCAGAGATTATACAAATTCACCCCTCCACTTT	NA	few	TRBV15	TRBJ1-6
CASRKSGGDIQYF	TGTGCCAGCCGTAAATCGGGGGGGGACATTCAGTACTTC	TRBD2	NA	TRBV6-1	TRBJ2-4
CSARAGGLSNQPQHF	TGCAGTGCTAGAGCGGGGGGTTTGAGCAATCAGCCCCAGCATTTT	NA	NA	TRBV20-1	TRBJ1-5
CSAKSGAGAEQYF	TGCAGTGCTAAATCCGGGGCCGGGGCCGAGCAGTACTTC	NA	NA	TRBV20-1	TRBJ2-7
CASSWDRVNEQYF	TGTGCCAGCAGCTGGGACAGGGTAAACGAGCAGTACTTC	TRBD1	NA	TRBV7-2	TRBJ2-7
CASSRGQGAGDTQYF	TGTGCCAGTAGTAGGGGACAGGGGGCCGGAGATACGCAGTATTTT	TRBD1	few	TRBV19	TRBJ2-3
CASSEAGLYGYTF	TGTGCCAGCAGTGAGGCGGGGCTCTATGGCTACACCTTC	NA	few	TRBV6-1	TRBJ1-2
CASSLRQSSYNEQFF	TGTGCCAGCAGCCTCCGACAGAGCTCCTACAATGAGCAGTTCTTC	NA	NA	TRBV7-9	TRBJ2-1
CASSPRQGAGGNTIYF	TGTGCCAGCAGCCCTCGACAGGGGGCGGGCGGAAACACCATATATTTT	TRBD1	NA	TRBV5-4	TRBJ1-3
CASSQDRVAGTDTQYF	TGCGCCAGCAGCCAAGATCGTGTAGCCGGGACAGATACGCAGTATTTT	NA	NA	TRBV4-3	TRBJ2-3
CATSRARDGYTF	TGTGCCACCAGCAGAGCCAGGGACGGCTACACCTTC	NA	NA	TRBV15	TRBJ1-2
CASSLGRGNHEQYF	TGTGCCAGCAGCTTAGGCCGGGGCAACCACGAGCAGTACTTC	NA	NA	TRBV7-9	TRBJ2-7
CASSPQTGMGEKLFF	TGTGCCAGCAGCCCCCAGACAGGGATGGGTGAAAAACTGTTTTTT	TRBD1	NA	TRBV9	TRBJ1-4